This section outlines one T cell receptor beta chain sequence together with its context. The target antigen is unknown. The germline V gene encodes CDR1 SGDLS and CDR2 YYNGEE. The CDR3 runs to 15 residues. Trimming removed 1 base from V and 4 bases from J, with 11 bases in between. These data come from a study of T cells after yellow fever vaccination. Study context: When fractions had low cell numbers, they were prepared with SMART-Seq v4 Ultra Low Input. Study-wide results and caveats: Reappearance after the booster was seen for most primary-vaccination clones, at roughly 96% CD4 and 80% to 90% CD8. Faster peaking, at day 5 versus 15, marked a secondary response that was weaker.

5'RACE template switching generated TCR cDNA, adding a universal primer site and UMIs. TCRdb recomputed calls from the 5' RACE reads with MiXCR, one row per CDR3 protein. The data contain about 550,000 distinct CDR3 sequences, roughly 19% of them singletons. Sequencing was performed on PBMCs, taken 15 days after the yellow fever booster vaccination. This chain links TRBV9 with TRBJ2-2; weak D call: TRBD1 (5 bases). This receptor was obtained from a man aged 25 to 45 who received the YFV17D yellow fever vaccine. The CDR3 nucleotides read TGTGCCAGCAGCGTAAGGTCAAGGGGCACCGGGGAGCTGTTTTTT. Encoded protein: CASSVRSRGTGELFF.